The entry that follows covers one TCR beta chain sequence. The data belong to a study of blood T cell repertoires in COVID-19. Across the whole study: Acute and convalescent COVID-19 samples came from the United States, Italy and Spain. From T cells, B-cell-depleted T cells, or PBMCs came the material, which was cDNA or gDNA.

Trimming at V came to 4 bases and at J to 7 bases, leaving 4 bases not matched to a gene. This CDR3 is built from 13 residues. Germline CDR1 is SGHNT and CDR2 is YYREEE (reference sequence). Source study methods: Amplified reference gene primers provided the basis for estimating nucleated cell counts. The method was immunoSEQ multiplex PCR; TCRdb's version includes in-frame clones alone and lacks a portion of them. V, J and clone size derive from that table, while D and trimming were established from the DNA sequence. The repertoire holds 210,000 or so clones, with around 88% as singletons. The origin of this receptor is a man between 45 and 60 years old with active or convalescent COVID-19. The V gene is TRBV5-4, the J gene TRBJ2-7, with TRBD2 identical over 11 bases. The specimen sequenced was peripheral blood. The CDR3 nucleotides read TGTGCCAGCAGCCGGCGACTAGCGGGGGAGCAGTACTTC. Its protein is CASSRRLAGEQYF.